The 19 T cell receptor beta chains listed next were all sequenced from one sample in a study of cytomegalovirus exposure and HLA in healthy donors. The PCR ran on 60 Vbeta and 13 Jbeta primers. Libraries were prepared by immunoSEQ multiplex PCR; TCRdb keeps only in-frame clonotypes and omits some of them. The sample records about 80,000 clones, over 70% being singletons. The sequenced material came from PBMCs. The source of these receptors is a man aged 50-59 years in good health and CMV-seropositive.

CDR3: CASHRDTYEQYF. The CDR3 DNA reads TGTGCCAGCCACAGAGACACCTACGAGCAGTACTTC. This chain joins TRBV6-1 and TRBJ2-7; D gene unclear. Germline V gives CDR1 MNHNS, CDR2 SASEGT. The CDR3 covers 12 residues. Trimming shortened V by 8 bases and J by 2 bases, and 10 bases separated the two germline ends.

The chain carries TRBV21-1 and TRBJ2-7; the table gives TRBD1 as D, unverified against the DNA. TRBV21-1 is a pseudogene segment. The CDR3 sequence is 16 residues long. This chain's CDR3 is CASSSPWDSSSYEQYF. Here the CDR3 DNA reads TGTGCCAGCAGCAGCCCGTGGGACAGTAGCTCCTACGAGCAGTACTTC.

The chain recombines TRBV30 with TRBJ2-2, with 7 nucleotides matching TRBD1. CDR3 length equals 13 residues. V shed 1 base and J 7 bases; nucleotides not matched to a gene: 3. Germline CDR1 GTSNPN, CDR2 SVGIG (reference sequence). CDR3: CAWSGQGDGELFF. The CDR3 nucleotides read TGTGCCTGGAGTGGACAGGGCGACGGGGAGCTGTTTTTT.

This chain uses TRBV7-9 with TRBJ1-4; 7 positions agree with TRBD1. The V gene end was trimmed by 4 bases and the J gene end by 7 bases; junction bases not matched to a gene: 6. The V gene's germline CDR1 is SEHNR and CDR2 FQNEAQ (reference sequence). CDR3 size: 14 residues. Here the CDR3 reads CASSSAGTVEKLFF. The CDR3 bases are TGTGCCAGCAGCTCCGCTGGGACAGTTGAAAAACTGTTTTTT.

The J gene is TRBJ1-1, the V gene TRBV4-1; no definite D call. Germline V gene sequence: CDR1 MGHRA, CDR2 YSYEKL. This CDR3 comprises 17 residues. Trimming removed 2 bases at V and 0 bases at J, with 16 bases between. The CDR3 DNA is TGCGCCAGCAGCCAAATGCCCCGGGGAGTGATGAACACTGAAGCTTTCTTT. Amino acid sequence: CASSQMPRGVMNTEAFF.

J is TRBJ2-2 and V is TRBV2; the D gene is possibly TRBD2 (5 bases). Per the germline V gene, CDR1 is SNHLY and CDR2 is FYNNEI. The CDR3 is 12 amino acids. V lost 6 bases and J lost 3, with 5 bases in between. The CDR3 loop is CASSGDTGELFF. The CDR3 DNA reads TGTGCCAGCAGCGGGGACACCGGGGAGCTGTTTTTT.

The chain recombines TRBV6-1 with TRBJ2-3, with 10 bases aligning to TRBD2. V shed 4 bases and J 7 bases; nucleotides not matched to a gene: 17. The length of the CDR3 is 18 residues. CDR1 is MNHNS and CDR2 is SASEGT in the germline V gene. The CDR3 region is CASSGPSGGGQVGNTQYF. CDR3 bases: TGTGCCAGCAGTGGGCCTAGCGGGGGTGGGCAGGTTGGGAATACGCAGTATTTT.

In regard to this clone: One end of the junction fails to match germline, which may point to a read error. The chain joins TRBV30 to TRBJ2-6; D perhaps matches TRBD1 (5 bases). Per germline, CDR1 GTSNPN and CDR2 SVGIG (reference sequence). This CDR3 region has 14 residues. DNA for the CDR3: TGTGCCTGGAGTGGTATGTCTGGGGCCAACGGCCTGACTTTC. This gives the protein CAWSGMSGANGLTF.

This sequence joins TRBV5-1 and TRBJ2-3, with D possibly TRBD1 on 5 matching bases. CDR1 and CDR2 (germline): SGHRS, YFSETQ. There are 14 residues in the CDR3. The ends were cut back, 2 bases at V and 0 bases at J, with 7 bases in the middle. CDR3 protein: CASSLQASTDTQYF. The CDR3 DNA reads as TGCGCCAGCAGCTTACAGGCTAGCACAGATACGCAGTATTTT. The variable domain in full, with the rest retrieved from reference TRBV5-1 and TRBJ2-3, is KAGVTQTPRYLIKTRGQQVTLSCSPISGHRSVSWYQQTPGQGLQFLFEYFSETQRNKGNFPGRFSGRQFSNSRSEMNVSTLELGDSALYLCASSLQASTDTQYFGPGTRLTVL.

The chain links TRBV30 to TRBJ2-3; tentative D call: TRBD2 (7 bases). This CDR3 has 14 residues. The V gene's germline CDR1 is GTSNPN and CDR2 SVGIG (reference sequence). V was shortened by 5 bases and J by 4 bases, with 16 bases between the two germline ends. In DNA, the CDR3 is TGTGCCTGGGGGGTGGGGGGGGCCGCAGATACGCAGTATTTT. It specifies CAWGVGGAADTQYF.

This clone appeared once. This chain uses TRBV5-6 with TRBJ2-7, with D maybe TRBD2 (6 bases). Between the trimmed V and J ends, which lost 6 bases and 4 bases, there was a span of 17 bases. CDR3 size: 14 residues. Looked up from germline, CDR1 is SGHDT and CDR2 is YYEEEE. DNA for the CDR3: TGTGCCAGCAACCCCTATGGAGGGTCATACGAGCAGTACTTC. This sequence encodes CASNPYGGSYEQYF.

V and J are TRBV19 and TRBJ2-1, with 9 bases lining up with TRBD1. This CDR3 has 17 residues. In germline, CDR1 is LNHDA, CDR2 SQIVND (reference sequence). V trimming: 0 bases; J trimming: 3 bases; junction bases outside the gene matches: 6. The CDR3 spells CASSIEKPGQGYNEQFF. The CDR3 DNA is TGTGCCAGTAGTATAGAGAAACCGGGACAGGGCTACAATGAGCAGTTCTTC.

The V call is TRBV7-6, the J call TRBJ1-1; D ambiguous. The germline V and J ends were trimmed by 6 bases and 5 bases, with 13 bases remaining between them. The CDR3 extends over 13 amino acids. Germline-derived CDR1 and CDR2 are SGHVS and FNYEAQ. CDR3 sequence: CASSSYPTTEAFF. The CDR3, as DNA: TGTGCCAGCAGTAGTTATCCGACTACTGAAGCTTTCTTT.

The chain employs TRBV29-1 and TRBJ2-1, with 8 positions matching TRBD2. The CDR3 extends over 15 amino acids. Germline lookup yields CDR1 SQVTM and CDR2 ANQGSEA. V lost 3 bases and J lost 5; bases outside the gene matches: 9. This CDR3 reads CSVEGGRAGDNEQFF. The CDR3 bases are TGCAGCGTTGAGGGAGGCCGAGCGGGAGACAATGAGCAGTTCTTC.

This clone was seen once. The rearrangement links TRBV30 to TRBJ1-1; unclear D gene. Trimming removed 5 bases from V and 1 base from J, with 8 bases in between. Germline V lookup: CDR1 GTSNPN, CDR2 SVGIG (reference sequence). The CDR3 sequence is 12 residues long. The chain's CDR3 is CAWGRRNTEAFF. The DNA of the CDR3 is TGTGCCTGGGGGAGGCGGAACACTGAAGCTTTCTTT.

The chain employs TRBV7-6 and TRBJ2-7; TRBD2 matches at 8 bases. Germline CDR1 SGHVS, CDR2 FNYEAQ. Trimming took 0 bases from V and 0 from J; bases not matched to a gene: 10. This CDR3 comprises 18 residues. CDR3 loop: CASSLAELAGAYSYEQYF. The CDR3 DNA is TGTGCCAGCAGCTTAGCGGAGCTAGCGGGTGCCTACTCCTACGAGCAGTACTTC.

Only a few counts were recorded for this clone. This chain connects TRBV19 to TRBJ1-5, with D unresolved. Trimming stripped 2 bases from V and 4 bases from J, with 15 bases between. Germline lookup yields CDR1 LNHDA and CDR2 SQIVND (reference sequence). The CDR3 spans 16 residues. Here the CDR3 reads CASSIFEFRVNQPQHF. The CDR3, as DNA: TGTGCCAGTAGTATATTTGAATTCCGAGTAAATCAGCCCCAGCATTTT.

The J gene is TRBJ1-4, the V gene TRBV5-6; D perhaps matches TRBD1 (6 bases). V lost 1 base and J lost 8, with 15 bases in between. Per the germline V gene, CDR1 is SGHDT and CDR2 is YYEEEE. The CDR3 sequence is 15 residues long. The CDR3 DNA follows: TGTGCCAGCAGCTTGCTGGTAGGGGGAAACGAAAAACTGTTTTTT. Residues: CASSLLVGGNEKLFF.

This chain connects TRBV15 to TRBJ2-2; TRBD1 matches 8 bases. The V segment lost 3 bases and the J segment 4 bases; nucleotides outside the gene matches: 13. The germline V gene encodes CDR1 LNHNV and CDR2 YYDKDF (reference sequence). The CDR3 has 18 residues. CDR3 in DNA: TGTGCCACCAGCAGCGCCGGGCGCAGGGGGCGGGTCACCGGGGAGCTGTTTTTT. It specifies CATSSAGRRGRVTGELFF.